The 13 T cell receptor beta chains presented below share a single source sample, sequenced in a study of OX40 agonist ivuxolimab in advanced cancers. Sequencing was performed with immunoSEQ multiplex PCR; in TCRdb, only in-frame clones are kept and a portion is missing. This sample yields roughly 55,000 clones, of which approximately 80% are seen a single time; around 4.5% belongs to the top ten. The sample here was CD4+ or CD8+ T cells sorted from blood, taken in a trial of the OX40 agonist ivuxolimab. All receptors derive from an adult with an advanced solid tumor such as melanoma, head and neck, liver or kidney cancer.

This rearrangement joins TRBV6-5 to TRBJ2-2, with TRBD2 as a possible D gene (5 bases). The CDR3 consists of 14 residues. Trimming removed 5 bases from V and 7 bases from J, with 14 bases in between. Germline assignment: CDR1 MNHEY and CDR2 SVGAGI. CDR3 nucleotides: TGTGCCAGCAGTGGCGGGTCTCACGTCGGGGAGCTGTTTTTT. Its translation is CASSGGSHVGELFF.

J is TRBJ2-7 and V is TRBV6-5; D is unresolved. The CDR3 is 13 amino acids. Germline V gene data show CDR1 as MNHEY and CDR2 as SVGAGI. Trimming pared 8 bases from V and 0 bases from J, leaving 11 bases between. CDR3 nucleotide sequence: TGTGCCAGCTTCCAAGGTAGCTCCTACGAGCAGTACTTC. This gives the protein CASFQGSSYEQYF.

The gene calls are TRBV14 and TRBJ2-7, with TRBD1 matching over 8 bases. CDR3 size: 17 residues. Germline loops: CDR1 SGHDN, CDR2 FVKESK. J lost 0 bases, V lost 0 bases, and 7 bases had no gene match. CDR3 sequence reads: CASSQEINRGNSYEQYF. The CDR3 DNA reads as TGTGCCAGCAGCCAAGAGATCAACAGGGGGAACTCCTACGAGCAGTACTTC.

In DNA form, the CDR3 reads TGCGCCAGCAGCCCCGGGACGGTAAACACTGAAGCTTTCTTT. Translation gives CASSPGTVNTEAFF. The chain uses TRBV5-1 and TRBJ1-1, with D perhaps TRBD1 (5 bases). From germline, CDR1 is SGHRS and CDR2 YFSETQ. The CDR3 extends over 14 amino acids. V lost 4 bases, J lost 2 bases, and 12 bases lay in between.

The chain recombines TRBV5-6 with TRBJ2-1; 7 nucleotides line up with TRBD2. The length of the CDR3 is 14 residues. V trimming: 2 bases; J trimming: 9 bases; junction bases outside the gene matches: 8. CDR1 is SGHDT, CDR2 YYEEEE, per germline. The CDR3 loop reads CASSLGRDYGEQFF. Here the CDR3 DNA reads TGTGCCAGCAGCTTAGGTCGGGACTACGGTGAGCAGTTCTTC.

This clone showed up just once. The chain carries TRBV27 and TRBJ2-3; the D gene is possibly TRBD1 (5 bases). The germline gives CDR1 MNHEY, CDR2 SMNVEV (reference sequence). CDR3 length: 14 residues. V lost 2 bases to trimming and J lost 4 bases, with 10 bases between them. CDR3 in amino acids: CASSLRRAADTQYF. The CDR3 region has the DNA TGTGCCAGCAGTTTACGCAGGGCTGCAGATACGCAGTATTTT.

This clone has just a few counts. The rearrangement uses TRBV14 and TRBJ2-7; 10 nucleotides align to TRBD1. Losses at the gene ends were 8 bases for V and 2 bases for J; bases not matched to a gene: 3. Germline CDR1 reads SGHDN; CDR2 reads FVKESK. The CDR3 is made up of 13 amino acids. The CDR3 reads CASAGQGAYEQYF. The DNA for the CDR3 is TGTGCCAGCGCCGGACAGGGGGCCTACGAGCAGTACTTC. The full variable domain, with the rest looked up from reference TRBV14 and TRBJ2-7, is EAGVTQFPSHSVIEKGQTVTLRCDPISGHDNLYWYRRVMGKEIKFLLHFVKESKQDESGMPNNRFLAERTGGTYSTLKVQPAELEDSGVYFCASAGQGAYEQYFGPGTRLTVT.

CDR3 DNA: TGCGCCAGCAGCTCAGCCGGGACACAGAACACTGAAGCTTTCTTT. This codes for CASSSAGTQNTEAFF. This sequence joins TRBV5-1 and TRBJ1-1; D is perhaps TRBD1 (6 bases). Germline CDR1 reads SGHRS; CDR2 reads YFSETQ. The CDR3 is 15 residues long. V lost 3 bases and J 1 base, leaving 13 bases between the germline ends. Drawing the rest from reference TRBV5-1 and TRBJ1-1, the complete variable domain is KAGVTQTPRYLIKTRGQQVTLSCSPISGHRSVSWYQQTPGQGLQFLFEYFSETQRNKGNFPGRFSGRQFSNSRSEMNVSTLELGDSALYLCASSSAGTQNTEAFFGQGTRLTVV.

This sequence joins TRBV5-1 and TRBJ2-3; 14 bases agree with TRBD2. Germline V gives CDR1 SGHRS, CDR2 YFSETQ. The junction had 13 bases not matched to a gene; V was cut back by 4 bases and J by 0 bases. This CDR3 contains 20 residues. The CDR3 sequence is CASSPAKTSGGAGSTDTQYF. CDR3 DNA sequence: TGCGCCAGCAGCCCGGCGAAGACTAGCGGGGGGGCTGGGAGCACAGATACGCAGTATTTT.

This sequence joins TRBV18 and TRBJ2-3, with TRBD2 identical over 12 bases. With V trimmed by 3 bases and J by 4 bases, 2 bases remained unmatched. Germline lookup yields CDR1 KGHSH and CDR2 LQKENI. The CDR3 runs 15 residues. The CDR3 region is CASSPGLAGSDTQYF. In nucleotides, the CDR3 is TGTGCCAGCTCACCCGGACTAGCGGGGTCAGATACGCAGTATTTT.

Concerning this clone: The same CDR3 arises from other DNA sequences in this sample as well. The CDR3 reads CATSRGDGNYGYTF. In nucleotides, the CDR3 is TGTGCCACCAGCAGAGGGGACGGTAACTATGGCTACACCTTC. The chain has TRBV15 and TRBJ1-2, with D possibly TRBD1 on 5 matching bases. CDR3 length: 14 residues. Germline loops: CDR1 LNHNV, CDR2 YYDKDF (reference sequence). V lost 1 base to trimming and J lost 1 base, with 7 bases between them.

This chain links TRBV5-1 with TRBJ1-1; D might be TRBD1 (5 bases). Germline V gives CDR1 SGHRS, CDR2 YFSETQ. V lost 4 bases, J lost 1 base, and 17 bases lay in between. The CDR3 sequence is 16 residues long. The CDR3 here is CASSPPTGTANTEAFF. The CDR3 DNA sequence: TGCGCCAGCAGCCCTCCTACCGGGACGGCGAACACTGAAGCTTTCTTT.

The chain joins TRBV5-1 to TRBJ1-2; no firm D call. Germline V gives CDR1 SGHRS, CDR2 YFSETQ. V lost 6 bases to trimming and J lost 2 bases, with 17 bases between them. The CDR3 spans 15 residues. CDR3 DNA: TGCGCCAGCACAGTATCCGGCAGCGCGAACTATGGCTACACCTTC. This codes for CASTVSGSANYGYTF. Full variable domain (missing parts from reference TRBV5-1 and TRBJ1-2): KAGVTQTPRYLIKTRGQQVTLSCSPISGHRSVSWYQQTPGQGLQFLFEYFSETQRNKGNFPGRFSGRQFSNSRSEMNVSTLELGDSALYLCASTVSGSANYGYTFGSGTRLTVV.